Following are 5 T cell receptor beta chains from one sample sequenced in a study of HIV-infected patients and healthy controls. cDNA was made from about 500 ng RNA using alpha and beta constant primers. Alpha and beta chain libraries were made separately by chain-specific third strand synthesis with multiplexing indices. Each CDR3 protein is one row after TCRdb ran MiXCR on the 5' RACE reads. The data show about 11,000 distinct CDR3 sequences, roughly 5% seen once. The repertoire came from unfractionated whole blood and reflected all unsorted peripheral T cells. The specimen sequenced was blood. The receptors come from an adult in good health.

This clonotype was counted many times. J is TRBJ1-6 and V is TRBV6-5; D gene unclear. Germline V gives CDR1 MNHEY, CDR2 SVGAGI. The CDR3 has 15 amino acids. V was pared by 0 bases and J by 4 bases, with 7 bases between. This CDR3 reads CASSYSSPYNSPLHF. The CDR3, as DNA: TGTGCCAGCAGTTACTCAAGTCCATATAATTCACCCCTCCACTTT.

This clonotype was seen ten or more times. The genes are TRBV6-2 or TRBV6-3 and TRBJ2-1; TRBD2 matches 10 bases. Germline V gives CDR1 MNHEY, CDR2 SVGEGT. This CDR3 contains 14 residues. The junction had 7 bases not matched to a gene; V was cut back by 9 bases and J by 5 bases. CDR3 sequence (DNA): TGTGCCAGTCGCGCTAGCGGGGGAAACAATGAGCAGTTCTTC. Translation gives CASRASGGNNEQFF.

This clonotype was recorded at least ten times. The V call is TRBV24-1, the J call TRBJ2-1; 11 positions agree with TRBD2. Germline V gene data show CDR1 as KGHDR and CDR2 as SFDVKD. Losses at the gene ends were 1 base for V and 9 bases for J; bases not matched to a gene: 7. The CDR3 length is 16 residues. The CDR3 DNA follows: TGTGCCACCAGTGATTTCGTAGCGGGGGGGCCCGTTGAGCAGTTCTTC. This sequence encodes CATSDFVAGGPVEQFF.

This clonotype was seen at least ten times. This chain uses TRBV6-2 or TRBV6-3 with TRBJ1-5; D unclear. Germline CDR1 reads MNHEY; CDR2 reads SVGEGT. V lost 6 bases and J 0 bases, leaving 12 bases between the germline ends. This CDR3 contains 15 residues. The CDR3: CASSPEALSNQPQHF. The DNA of the CDR3 is TGTGCCAGCAGCCCAGAAGCCCTTAGCAATCAGCCCCAGCATTTT.

This clonotype was picked up many times. This chain uses TRBV6-5 with TRBJ2-7; D gene uncertain. Looked up from germline, CDR1 is MNHEY and CDR2 is SVGAGI. This CDR3 has 17 amino acids. Trimming pared 4 bases from V and 0 bases from J, leaving 19 bases between. The CDR3 protein is CASSSPYPGPNSYEQYF. For the CDR3, the DNA is TGTGCCAGCAGTTCCCCCTATCCGGGCCCCAACTCCTACGAGCAGTACTTC.